This TCR beta chain originates from a study of blood T cell repertoires in COVID-19. At the level of the study: In each case, the material was cDNA or gDNA derived from T cells, B-cell-depleted T cells, or PBMCs.

Trimming stripped 2 bases from V and 1 base from J, with 6 bases between. The CDR3 has 14 amino acids. CDR1 and CDR2 (germline): LGHDT, YNNKEL (reference sequence). As handled by the study authors: By means of reference gene primer amplification, nucleated cell counts were estimated. Data came from immunoSEQ multiplex PCR; TCRdb stores just in-frame clones and leaves some out. Clone size and the V and J calls come from that table; the DNA yielded D and trimming. The data show more than 250,000 clones, 70% to 90% seen once. The V and J genes are TRBV3-1 (or the pseudogene TRBV3-2) and TRBJ1-3; no reliable D call. This clonotype was sampled from a woman in her 30s who had recovered from COVID-19. The sequenced sample was peripheral blood. CDR3 sequence reads: CASSQLSSGNTIYF. The DNA of the CDR3 is TGTGCCAGCAGCCAACTGTCTTCTGGAAACACCATATATTTT.